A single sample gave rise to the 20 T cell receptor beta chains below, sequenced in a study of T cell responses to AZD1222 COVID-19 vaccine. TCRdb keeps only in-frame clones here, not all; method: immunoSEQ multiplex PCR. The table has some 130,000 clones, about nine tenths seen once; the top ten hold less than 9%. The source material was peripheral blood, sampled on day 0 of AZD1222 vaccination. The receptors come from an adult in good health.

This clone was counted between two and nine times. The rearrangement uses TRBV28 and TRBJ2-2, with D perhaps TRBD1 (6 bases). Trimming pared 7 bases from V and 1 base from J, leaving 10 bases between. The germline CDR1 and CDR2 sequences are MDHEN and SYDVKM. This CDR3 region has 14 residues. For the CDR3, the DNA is TGTGCCAGCACCTTGGGACAGAACACCGGGGAGCTGTTTTTT. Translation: CASTLGQNTGELFF.

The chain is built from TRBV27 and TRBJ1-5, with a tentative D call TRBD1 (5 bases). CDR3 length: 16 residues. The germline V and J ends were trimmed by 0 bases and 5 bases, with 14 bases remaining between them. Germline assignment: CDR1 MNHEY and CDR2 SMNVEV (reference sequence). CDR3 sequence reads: CASSLSSRGGYQPQHF. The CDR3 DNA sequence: TGTGCCAGCAGTTTATCCTCCCGGGGGGGATATCAGCCCCAGCATTTT.

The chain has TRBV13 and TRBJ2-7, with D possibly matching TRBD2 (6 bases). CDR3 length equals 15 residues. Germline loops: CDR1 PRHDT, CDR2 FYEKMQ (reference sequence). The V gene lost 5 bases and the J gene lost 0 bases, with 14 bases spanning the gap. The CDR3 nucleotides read TGTGCCAGCAGCCGAAGGGGAGCGGGCTCCTACGAGCAGTACTTC. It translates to CASSRRGAGSYEQYF.

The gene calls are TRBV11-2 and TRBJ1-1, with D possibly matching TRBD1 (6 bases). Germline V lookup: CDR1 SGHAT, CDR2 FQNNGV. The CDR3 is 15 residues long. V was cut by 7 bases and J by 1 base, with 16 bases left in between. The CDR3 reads CASTSISGANTEAFF. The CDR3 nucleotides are TGTGCCAGCACCTCCATCTCGGGGGCGAACACTGAAGCTTTCTTT. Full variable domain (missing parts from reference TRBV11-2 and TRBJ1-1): EAGVAQSPRYKIIEKRQSVAFWCNPISGHATLYWYQQILGQGPKLLIQFQNNGVVDDSQLPKDRFSAERLKGVDSTLKIQPAKLEDSAVYLCASTSISGANTEAFFGQGTRLTVV.

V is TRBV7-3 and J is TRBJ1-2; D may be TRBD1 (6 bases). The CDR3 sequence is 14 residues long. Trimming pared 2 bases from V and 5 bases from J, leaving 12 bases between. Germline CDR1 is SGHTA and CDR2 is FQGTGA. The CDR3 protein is CASSLSPGDYGYTF. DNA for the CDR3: TGTGCCAGCAGCTTATCCCCAGGGGATTATGGCTACACCTTC.

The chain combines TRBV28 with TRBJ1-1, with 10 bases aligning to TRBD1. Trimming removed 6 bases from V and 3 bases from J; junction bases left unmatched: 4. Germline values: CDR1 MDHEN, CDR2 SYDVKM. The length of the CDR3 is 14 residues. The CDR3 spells CASRSGQGDTEAFF. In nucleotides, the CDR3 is TGTGCCAGCAGATCCGGACAGGGGGACACTGAAGCTTTCTTT.

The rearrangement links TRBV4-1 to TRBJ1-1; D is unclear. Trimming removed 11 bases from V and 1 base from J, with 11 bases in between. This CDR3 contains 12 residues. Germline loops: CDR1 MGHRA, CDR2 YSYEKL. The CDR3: CAFRGQNTEAFF. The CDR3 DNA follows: TGCGCCTTTCGAGGGCAGAACACTGAAGCTTTCTTT.

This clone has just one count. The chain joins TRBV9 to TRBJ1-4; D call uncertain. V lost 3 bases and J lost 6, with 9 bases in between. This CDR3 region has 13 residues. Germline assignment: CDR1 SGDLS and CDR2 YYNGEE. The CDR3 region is CASSGPGDEKLFF. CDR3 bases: TGTGCCAGCAGCGGCCCCGGGGATGAAAAACTGTTTTTT.

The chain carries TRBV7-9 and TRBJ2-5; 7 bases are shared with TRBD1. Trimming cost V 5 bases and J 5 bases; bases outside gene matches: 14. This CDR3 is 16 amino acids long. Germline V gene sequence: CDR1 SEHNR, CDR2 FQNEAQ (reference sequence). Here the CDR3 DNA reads TGTGCCAGCAGCACCTCAGGGACAGCCCTTCCCGAGACCCAGTACTTC. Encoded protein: CASSTSGTALPETQYF.

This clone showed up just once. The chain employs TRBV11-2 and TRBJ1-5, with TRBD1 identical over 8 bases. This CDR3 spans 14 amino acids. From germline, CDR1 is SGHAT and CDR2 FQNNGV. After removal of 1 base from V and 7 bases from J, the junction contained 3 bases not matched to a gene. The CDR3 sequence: CASSLAGGGQPQHF. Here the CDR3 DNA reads TGTGCCAGCAGCTTAGCAGGGGGCGGCCAGCCCCAGCATTTT. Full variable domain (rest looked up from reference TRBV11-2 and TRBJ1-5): EAGVAQSPRYKIIEKRQSVAFWCNPISGHATLYWYQQILGQGPKLLIQFQNNGVVDDSQLPKDRFSAERLKGVDSTLKIQPAKLEDSAVYLCASSLAGGGQPQHFGDGTRLSIL.

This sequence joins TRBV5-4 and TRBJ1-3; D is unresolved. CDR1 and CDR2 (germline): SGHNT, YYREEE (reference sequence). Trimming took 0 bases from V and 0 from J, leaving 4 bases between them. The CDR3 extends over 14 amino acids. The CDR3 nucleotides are TGTGCCAGCAGCTTGGTAGACTCTGGAAACACCATATATTTT. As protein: CASSLVDSGNTIYF.

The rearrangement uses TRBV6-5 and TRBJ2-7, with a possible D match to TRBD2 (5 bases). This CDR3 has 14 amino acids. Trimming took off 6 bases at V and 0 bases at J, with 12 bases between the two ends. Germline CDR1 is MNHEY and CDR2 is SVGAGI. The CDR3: CASREEYSSYEQYF. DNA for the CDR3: TGTGCCAGCAGGGAGGAGTACAGCTCCTACGAGCAGTACTTC.

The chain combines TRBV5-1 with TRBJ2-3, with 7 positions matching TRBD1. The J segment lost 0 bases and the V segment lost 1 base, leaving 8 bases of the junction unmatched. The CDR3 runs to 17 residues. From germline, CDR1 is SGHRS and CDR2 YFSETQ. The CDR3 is CASSLSGTAKSTDTQYF. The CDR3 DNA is TGCGCCAGCAGCTTGTCCGGGACAGCCAAAAGCACAGATACGCAGTATTTT.

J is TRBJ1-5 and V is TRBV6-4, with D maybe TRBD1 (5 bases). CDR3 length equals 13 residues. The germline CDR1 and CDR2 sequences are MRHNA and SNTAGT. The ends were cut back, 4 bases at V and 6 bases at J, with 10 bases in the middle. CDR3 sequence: CASSARVGQPQHF. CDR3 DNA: TGTGCCAGCAGTGCCAGGGTTGGTCAGCCCCAGCATTTT.

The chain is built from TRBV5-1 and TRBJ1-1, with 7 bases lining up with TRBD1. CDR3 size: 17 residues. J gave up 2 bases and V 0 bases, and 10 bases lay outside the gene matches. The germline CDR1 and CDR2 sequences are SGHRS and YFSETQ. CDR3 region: CASSLAGGRVANTEAFF. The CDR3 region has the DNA TGCGCCAGCAGCTTGGCAGGGGGTAGGGTAGCAAACACTGAAGCTTTCTTT.

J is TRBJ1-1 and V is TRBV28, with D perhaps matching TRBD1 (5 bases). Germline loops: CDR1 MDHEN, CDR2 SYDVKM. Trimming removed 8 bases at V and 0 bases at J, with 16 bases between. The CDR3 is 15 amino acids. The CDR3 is CASGYLRGMNTEAFF. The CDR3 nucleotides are TGTGCCAGCGGCTACTTGAGGGGCATGAACACTGAAGCTTTCTTT. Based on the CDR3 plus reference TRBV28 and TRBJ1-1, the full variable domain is DVKVTQSSRYLVKRTGEKVFLECVQDMDHENMFWYRQDPGLGLRLIYFSYDVKMKEKGDIPEGYSVSREKKERFSLILESASTNQTSMYLCASGYLRGMNTEAFFGQGTRLTVV.

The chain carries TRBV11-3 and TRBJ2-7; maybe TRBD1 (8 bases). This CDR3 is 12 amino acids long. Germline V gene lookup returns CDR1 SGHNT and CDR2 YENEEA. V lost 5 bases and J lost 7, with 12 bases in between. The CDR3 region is CASSLQGGEQYF. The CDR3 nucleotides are TGTGCCAGCAGCCTACAGGGGGGGGAGCAGTACTTC.

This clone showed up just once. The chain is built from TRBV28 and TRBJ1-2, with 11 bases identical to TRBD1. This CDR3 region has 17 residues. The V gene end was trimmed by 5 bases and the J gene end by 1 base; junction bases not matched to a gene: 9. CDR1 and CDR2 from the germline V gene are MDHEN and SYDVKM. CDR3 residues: CASSPLGGTGGNYGYTF. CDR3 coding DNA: TGTGCCAGCAGTCCATTGGGGGGGACAGGGGGTAACTATGGCTACACCTTC.

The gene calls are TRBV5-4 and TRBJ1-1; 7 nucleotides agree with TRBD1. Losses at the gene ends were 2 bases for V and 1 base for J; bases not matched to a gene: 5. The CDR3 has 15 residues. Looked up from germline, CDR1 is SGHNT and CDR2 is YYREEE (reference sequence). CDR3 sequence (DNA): TGTGCCAGCAGCTTAACGGACAGGTCGAACACTGAAGCTTTCTTT. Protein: CASSLTDRSNTEAFF.

CDR3 nucleotide sequence: TGTGCCAGCAGCCCGTTGACGGGGTACAATGAGCAGTTCTTC. Translation: CASSPLTGYNEQFF. The J gene is TRBJ2-1, the V gene TRBV14; possible D gene TRBD2, 5 bases. The CDR3 length is 14 residues. The V gene lost 4 bases and the J gene lost 4 bases, with 11 bases spanning the gap. The V gene's germline CDR1 is SGHDN and CDR2 FVKESK.